This T cell receptor beta chain was sequenced during a study of shared clonotypes between healthy human individuals. Germline V gene data show CDR1 as MNHEY and CDR2 as SVGAGI. The length of the CDR3 is 15 residues. The V end was cut by 6 bases, the J end by 1 base, with 14 bases between. Produced via immunoSEQ multiplex PCR; TCRdb's table is partial and in-frame only. This sample has about 100,000 clones; approximately 70% occur once, and the top ten carry approximately 25%. CD8 memory merged CD45RO+ cells and CCR7-negative CD45RA+ TemRA cells into one population. As regards this clone: The antigen is not known.

Overall study findings and caveats: Among donors, the sharing of clonotypes was expected to be influenced by sequencing depth.

The chain joins TRBV6-5 to TRBJ2-3, with a possible D match to TRBD1 (5 bases). The source is a woman aged 25-40 years in good health. Sequenced: memory CD8+ T cells sorted from blood. Subset noted: CD45RO+ cells pooled with CCR7-negative TemRA cells. This CDR3 is CASRISWGGTDTQYF. CDR3 coding DNA: TGTGCCAGCAGAATATCATGGGGCGGCACAGATACGCAGTATTTT.